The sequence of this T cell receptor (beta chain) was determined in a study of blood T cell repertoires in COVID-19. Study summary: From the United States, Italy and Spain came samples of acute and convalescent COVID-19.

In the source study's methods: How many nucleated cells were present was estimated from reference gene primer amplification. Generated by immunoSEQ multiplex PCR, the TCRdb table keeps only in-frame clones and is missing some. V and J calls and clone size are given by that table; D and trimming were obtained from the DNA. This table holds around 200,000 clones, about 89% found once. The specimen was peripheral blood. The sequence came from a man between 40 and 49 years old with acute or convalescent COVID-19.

DNA of the CDR3: TGTGCTAGTGGTTTGGTACGAGGACAGGGGGCCTTCGGCTATGGCTACACCTTC. It encodes CASGLVRGQGAFGYGYTF. The V and J genes are TRBV12-5 and TRBJ1-2; TRBD1 agrees at 11 bases. Trimming removed 0 bases from V and 4 bases from J; junction bases left unmatched: 10. Germline CDR1 reads LGHNT; CDR2 reads FRNRAP. This CDR3 spans 18 amino acids.